This TCR beta chain was profiled in a study of OX40 agonist ivuxolimab in advanced cancers. On the study more broadly: Patients achieving partial responses numbered three: one hepatocellular carcinoma case and two cutaneous melanoma cases.

J lost 5 bases, V lost 6 bases, and 9 bases had no gene match. The CDR3 length is 14 residues. Per germline, CDR1 MNHNS and CDR2 SASEGT. Some clones are missing from TCRdb's copy, which holds only in-frame ones; the method was immunoSEQ multiplex PCR. The sample has tens of thousands of clones; 88% are singletons. This material consisted of CD4+ or CD8+ T cells sorted from blood, taken in a trial of the OX40 agonist ivuxolimab. The rearrangement links TRBV6-1 to TRBJ1-2, with 7 bases lining up with TRBD1. The sequence was collected from an adult with an advanced solid tumor such as melanoma, head and neck, liver or kidney cancer. CDR3 sequence: CASRGSGGYYGYTF. Written as DNA, the CDR3 is TGTGCCAGCAGAGGTTCAGGGGGGTATTATGGCTACACCTTC.